The 20 T cell receptor beta chains listed next were all sequenced from one sample in a study of T cells expressing NK-cell markers. TCRdb reprocessed the 5' RACE reads and stores each CDR3 protein as one record, lacking DNA. The sample spans hundreds of thousands of distinct CDR3 sequences; the ten largest clones claim less than 4.5%. Sequenced sample: blood T cells: a sorted CD56 or NKG2C T cell subset, CD4+ or CD8+ T cells, or bulk PBMC T cells (not recorded which). Source of these receptors: a young man in good health.

This rearrangement joins TRBV7-9 to TRBJ2-7. The CDR3 totals 15 residues. From germline, CDR1 is SEHNR and CDR2 FQNEAQ (reference sequence). Here the CDR3 reads CASSLETVSSYEQYF.

The CDR3 is CASSADIAYEQYF. V and J are TRBV5-1 and TRBJ2-7; TCRdb picks TRBD1, but there is no DNA to check that call. Germline V gene lookup returns CDR1 SGHRS and CDR2 YFSETQ. The CDR3 loop spans 13 amino acids.

The J gene is TRBJ2-5, the V gene TRBV12-3 or TRBV12-4. This CDR3 has 11 amino acids. This CDR3 is CASKGQETQYF.

This rearrangement joins TRBV9 to TRBJ2-7; the TRBD2 assignment by TCRdb is unverifiable without DNA. The length of the CDR3 is 14 residues. Germline CDR1 reads SGDLS; CDR2 reads YYNGEE. The CDR3 sequence: CASSVGVLGYEQYF.

The genes are TRBV7-2 and TRBJ2-2; lacking DNA, the TRBD1 call made by TCRdb goes unchecked. The germline V gene has CDR1 SGHTA and CDR2 FQGNSA. CDR3 size: 16 residues. The CDR3 is CASSSMGGLDTGELFF. Variable domain in full (rest from reference TRBV7-2 and TRBJ2-2): GAGVSQSPSNKVTEKGKDVELRCDPISGHTALYWYRQSLGQGLEFLIYFQGNSAPDKSGLPSDRFSAERTGGSVSTLTIQRTQQEDSAVYLCASSSMGGLDTGELFFGEGSRLTVL.

The chain uses TRBV20-1 and TRBJ1-5. Germline V gene sequence: CDR1 DFQATT, CDR2 SNEGSKA (reference sequence). The CDR3 contains 15 residues. The CDR3 here is CSARSFRNSNQPQHF.

The chain has TRBV7-9 and TRBJ2-1; TCRdb's D call, TRBD1, is unchecked because there is no DNA. Germline assignment: CDR1 SEHNR and CDR2 FQNEAQ (reference sequence). This CDR3 is 13 amino acids long. CDR3 amino acids: CASSSGQVSEQFF.

V usage is TRBV5-1 and J usage is TRBJ2-1; the TCRdb D gene call, TRBD1, has no DNA to confirm it. This CDR3 is 15 amino acids long. Germline values: CDR1 SGHRS, CDR2 YFSETQ. CDR3 residues: CASSLGPGGLDEQFF.

This chain links TRBV15 with TRBJ2-1; TCRdb's assignment of TRBD2 cannot be checked, as there is no DNA. The CDR3 sequence is 16 residues long. Germline CDR1 reads LNHNV; CDR2 reads YYDKDF (reference sequence). The CDR3 spells CATSSALEGRHNEQFF.

V usage is TRBV12-3 or TRBV12-4 and J usage is TRBJ1-2; lacking DNA, the TRBD1 call made by TCRdb goes unchecked. The CDR3 loop spans 13 amino acids. CDR3 residues: CASSLTGSQGNTF.

The chain carries TRBV29-1 and TRBJ1-2; TCRdb calls TRBD1, which cannot be checked without DNA. The CDR3 extends over 15 amino acids. CDR1 and CDR2 from the germline V gene are SQVTM and ANQGSEA. The CDR3 reads CSVGPRQGGIYGYTF.

The V call is TRBV6-5, the J call TRBJ2-1; TCRdb proposes TRBD2, but this gene call is untestable without DNA. The CDR3 consists of 14 residues. The germline CDR1 and CDR2 sequences are MNHEY and SVGAGI. The CDR3 region is CASSLVGDDNEQFF.

The chain combines TRBV20-1 with TRBJ2-6. Germline V gene sequence: CDR1 DFQATT, CDR2 SNEGSKA (reference sequence). This CDR3 region has 14 residues. The CDR3 loop is CSASPRSGANVLTF.

The chain carries TRBV29-1 and TRBJ2-3; no DNA is available, so the TRBD2 call from TCRdb remains unchecked. CDR1 is SQVTM and CDR2 is ANQGSEA in the germline V gene. The CDR3 consists of 16 residues. This CDR3 is CSVVGLAGGSPDTQYF.

This CDR3 reads CASSTTGRDYEQYF. The chain employs TRBV5-1 and TRBJ2-7; TCRdb indicates TRBD1, and absent DNA this call remains unverified. The CDR3 has 14 residues. Germline-derived CDR1 and CDR2 are SGHRS and YFSETQ.

This sequence joins TRBV20-1 and TRBJ1-2. There are 12 residues in the CDR3. CDR1 and CDR2 from the germline V gene are DFQATT and SNEGSKA (reference sequence). CDR3 protein: CSVGSSNYGYTF.

The chain links TRBV29-1 to TRBJ2-3; TCRdb's assignment of TRBD1 cannot be checked, as there is no DNA. Germline V lookup: CDR1 SQVTM, CDR2 ANQGSEA. There are 12 residues in the CDR3. The CDR3 spells CNGTPGSDTQYF.

V is TRBV12-3 or TRBV12-4 and J is TRBJ2-1; TCRdb names TRBD1, which stays unverified in the absence of DNA. The CDR3 is made up of 15 amino acids. The CDR3 spells CASSQGQGSGNEQFF.

V gene TRBV28 combines with J gene TRBJ2-4; TCRdb calls TRBD1, which cannot be checked without DNA. The CDR3 has 15 residues. The germline CDR1 and CDR2 sequences are MDHEN and SYDVKM. CDR3 sequence reads: CASSFAGTPKNIQYF. Using reference TRBV28 and TRBJ2-4 for the parts outside the CDR3, the full variable domain is DVKVTQSSRYLVKRTGEKVFLECVQDMDHENMFWYRQDPGLGLRLIYFSYDVKMKEKGDIPEGYSVSREKKERFSLILESASTNQTSMYLCASSFAGTPKNIQYFGAGTRLSVL.

This rearrangement joins TRBV6-5 to TRBJ1-1; TCRdb calls TRBD1, which cannot be checked without DNA. The germline CDR1 and CDR2 sequences are MNHEY and SVGAGI. The CDR3 runs 14 residues. CDR3: CATEGGAEYTEAFF.